The 16 T cell receptor beta chains listed next were all sequenced from one sample in a study of CD8 T cells in Susac syndrome. The RNA input was roughly 0.45 to 1 ug, and it was reverse transcribed with random hexamers. Each CDR3 protein is one row after TCRdb ran MiXCR on the immunoSEQ multiplex PCR reads. Of around 150,000 distinct CDR3 sequences listed, roughly 95% were seen once; the top ten hold about 0.09%. The sample comprised CD4+ T cells from PBMCs. These receptors were collected from a human donor with multiple sclerosis.

The gene calls are TRBV14 and TRBJ1-2; D is ambiguous. The CDR3 length is 15 residues. CDR1 and CDR2 from the germline V gene are SGHDN and FVKESK. V was clipped by 0 bases and J by 8 bases, with 16 bases between them. The CDR3 DNA follows: TGTGCCAGCAGCCAAGATCTTCTGGCCGGGTTCGGCTACACCTTC. This translates into CASSQDLLAGFGYTF.

The rearrangement uses TRBV9 and TRBJ2-3; no definite D call. Germline-derived CDR1 and CDR2 are SGDLS and YYNGEE. V was pared by 1 base and J by 5 bases, with 8 bases between. The CDR3 length is 13 residues. CDR3 DNA sequence: TGTGCCAGCAGCGTAAGGGCCCGAGATACGCAGTATTTT. Protein sequence: CASSVRARDTQYF.

The chain uses TRBV20-1 and TRBJ1-2; D not resolved. Per germline, CDR1 DFQATT and CDR2 SNEGSKA (reference sequence). The CDR3 extends over 12 amino acids. Deletions cut 5 bases from V and 6 bases from J, with 13 bases between. DNA of the CDR3: TGCAGTGCTTTAACACCGACTCATGGCTACACCTTC. Amino acids: CSALTPTHGYTF.

This chain connects TRBV6-5 to TRBJ2-2; the D gene could be TRBD1 or TRBD2 (6 bases each). The CDR3 spans 14 residues. Germline V gene data show CDR1 as MNHEY and CDR2 as SVGAGI. Trimming removed 1 base from V and 6 bases from J, with 9 bases in between. The CDR3 sequence: CASSYFGGPGELFF. CDR3 bases: TGTGCCAGCAGTTACTTCGGGGGCCCCGGGGAGCTGTTTTTT.

V is TRBV30 and J is TRBJ2-2; 8 bases line up with TRBD2. J lost 7 bases, V lost 0 bases, and 4 bases had no gene match. The CDR3 totals 14 residues. The germline V gene has CDR1 GTSNPN and CDR2 SVGIG (reference sequence). The DNA of the CDR3 is TGTGCCTGGAGTGTACTACTAGCGGACGGGGAGCTGTTTTTT. Translated, it gives CAWSVLLADGELFF.

The chain links TRBV4-2 to TRBJ2-7; TRBD1 agrees at 8 bases. Germline values: CDR1 LGHNA, CDR2 YNFKEQ. The CDR3 spans 15 residues. V lost 0 bases and J lost 6; bases outside the gene matches: 7. CDR3 DNA sequence: TGTGCCAGCAGCCAAGAGACAGGGGCAACTAGCGAGCAGTACTTC. Translating it yields CASSQETGATSEQYF.

The chain carries TRBV4-1 and TRBJ2-5, with 10 nucleotides matching TRBD1. The germline gives CDR1 MGHRA, CDR2 YSYEKL. Trimming removed 3 bases from V and 1 base from J; junction bases left unmatched: 5. The CDR3 is 16 amino acids. The CDR3 here is CASSQRDRGIQETQYF. CDR3 nucleotides: TGCGCCAGCAGCCAGAGGGACAGGGGAATCCAAGAGACCCAGTACTTC.

The J gene is TRBJ2-7, the V gene TRBV27; D is unclear. CDR3 length: 12 residues. In germline, CDR1 is MNHEY, CDR2 SMNVEV (reference sequence). Trimming took off 5 bases at V and 13 bases at J, with 18 bases between the two ends. The chain's CDR3 is CASSDQPPNYYF. The CDR3 nucleotides are TGTGCCAGCAGTGACCAACCACCCAACTACTACTTC.

The chain combines TRBV4-3 with TRBJ1-2, with unresolved D. The CDR3 runs to 15 residues. Looked up from germline, CDR1 is LGHNA and CDR2 is YSLEER. Trimming left V 4 bases short and J 4 bases short, with 16 bases between. Here the CDR3 reads CASSPGGAVLYGYTF. CDR3 DNA sequence: TGCGCCAGCAGCCCCGGAGGAGCAGTCCTCTATGGCTACACCTTC.

This clonotype showed up just once. The chain carries TRBV30 and TRBJ2-2; no definite D call. Germline loops: CDR1 GTSNPN, CDR2 SVGIG (reference sequence). This CDR3 region has 11 residues. Trimming took 2 bases from V and 6 from J, leaving 4 bases between them. The chain's CDR3 is CAWSLAGELFF. The CDR3 nucleotides read TGTGCCTGGAGTCTAGCCGGGGAGCTGTTTTTT.

The genes are TRBV20-1 and TRBJ1-2, with D hard to call. V lost 3 bases, J lost 2 bases, and 10 bases lay in between. Germline lookup yields CDR1 DFQATT and CDR2 SNEGSKA (reference sequence). This CDR3 has 13 amino acids. CDR3 nucleotides: TGCAGTGCTAGCCTAGGGCGGAACTATGGCTACACCTTC. Amino acids: CSASLGRNYGYTF.

The chain recombines TRBV19 with TRBJ1-1; D is unresolved. CDR3 size: 13 residues. Trimming took 6 bases from V and 11 from J, leaving 19 bases between them. The V gene's germline CDR1 is LNHDA and CDR2 SQIVND (reference sequence). The chain's CDR3 is CASSPQQAPGAFF. The DNA of the CDR3 is TGTGCCAGTAGCCCCCAGCAGGCCCCTGGTGCTTTCTTT.

CDR3: CSAAYPQETQYF. Here the CDR3 DNA reads TGCAGTGCCGCTTACCCCCAAGAGACCCAGTACTTC. The rearrangement uses TRBV20-1 and TRBJ2-5; D not resolved. The V end lost 6 bases, the J end lost 1 base, and 9 bases lay between the germline ends. This CDR3 spans 12 amino acids. Germline V lookup: CDR1 DFQATT, CDR2 SNEGSKA (reference sequence).

The chain joins TRBV6-5 to TRBJ2-7; 10 bases are shared with TRBD2. The CDR3 is made up of 14 amino acids. Germline values: CDR1 MNHEY, CDR2 SVGAGI. With 5 bases clipped from V and 7 bases from J, the junction kept 8 bases outside the gene matches. For the CDR3, the DNA is TGTGCCAGCAGTACCCCGGGACTAGCGAATGAGCAGTACTTC. Translation: CASSTPGLANEQYF.

The chain combines TRBV19 with TRBJ2-5, with D possibly being TRBD1 (5 bases). The CDR3 has 14 residues. V lost 3 bases, J lost 4 bases, and 12 bases lay in between. The germline V gene encodes CDR1 LNHDA and CDR2 SQIVND (reference sequence). CDR3 DNA sequence: TGTGCCAGTAGTATTGGTCAGGGAAGAGAGACCCAGTACTTC. Its protein product is CASSIGQGRETQYF.

This chain links TRBV7-9 with TRBJ2-7; D remains ambiguous. V lost 3 bases, J lost 5 bases, and 11 bases lay in between. Per the germline V gene, CDR1 is SEHNR and CDR2 is FQNEAQ (reference sequence). This CDR3 is built from 13 residues. DNA for the CDR3: TGTGCCAGCAGCTTCGGCAGCTTAGACGAGCAGTACTTC. This sequence encodes CASSFGSLDEQYF. The variable domain in full, with the rest retrieved from reference TRBV7-9 and TRBJ2-7, is DTGVSQNPRHKITKRGQNVTFRCDPISEHNRLYWYRQTLGQGPEFLTYFQNEAQLEKSRLLSDRFSAERPKGSFSTLEIQRTEQGDSAMYLCASSFGSLDEQYFGPGTRLTVT.